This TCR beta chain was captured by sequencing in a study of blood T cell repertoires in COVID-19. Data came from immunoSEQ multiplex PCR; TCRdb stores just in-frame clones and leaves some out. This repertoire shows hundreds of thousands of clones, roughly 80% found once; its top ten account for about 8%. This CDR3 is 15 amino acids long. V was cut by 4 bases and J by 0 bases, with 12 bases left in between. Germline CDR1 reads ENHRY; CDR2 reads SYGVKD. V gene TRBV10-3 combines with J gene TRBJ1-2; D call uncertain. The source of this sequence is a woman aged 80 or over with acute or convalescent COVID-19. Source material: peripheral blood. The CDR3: CAISGLSESNYGYTF. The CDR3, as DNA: TGTGCCATCAGTGGCCTCTCAGAATCTAACTATGGCTACACCTTC.